This T cell receptor (beta chain) is drawn from a study of blood T cell repertoires in COVID-19. The wider study: Both acute and convalescent COVID-19 samples were obtained from the United States, Italy and Spain. T cells, B-cell-depleted T cells, or PBMCs supplied cDNA or gDNA.

Authors' analysis steps: Estimation of nucleated cell counts relied on the amplification of reference gene primers. The repertoire was sequenced with immunoSEQ multiplex PCR; TCRdb's copy has only in-frame clones and lacks some. V, J and clone size are taken as reported in that table, and D and trimming were inferred from the DNA itself. This sample yields over 100,000 clones, of which approximately 89% are seen a single time; approximately 10% belongs to the top ten. Patients at the Seattle site were enrolled during active infection and followed longitudinally. The CDR3 covers 16 residues. CDR1 is SGHAT and CDR2 is FQNNGV in the germline V gene. The V gene lost 2 bases and the J gene lost 2 bases, with 12 bases spanning the gap.

This receptor was taken from a woman aged 70-85 years with COVID-19, enrolled during active disease. The chain uses TRBV11-2 and TRBJ1-4; D is ambiguous. Sequencing was done on a sample of peripheral blood. CDR3 region: CASSLLIRVTNEKLFF. DNA for the CDR3: TGTGCCAGCAGCTTATTGATTCGGGTTACTAATGAAAAACTGTTTTTT.